A single T cell receptor beta chain is shown here with its context. This CDR3 spans 15 amino acids. Germline trimming cut 2 bases from V and 11 bases from J; bases unmatched to any gene: 14. Germline V CDR1 and CDR2: SGHRS, YFSETQ. Per the original methods: Estimates of nucleated cell counts were drawn from the amplification of reference gene primers. TCRdb keeps only in-frame clones here, not all; method: immunoSEQ multiplex PCR. D and trimming come from the DNA, and the V and J calls and clone size come from that table. The sample has tens of thousands of clones, approximately 84% seen once. This sample stems from a study of blood T cell repertoires in COVID-19. Study-level background: The United States, Italy and Spain provided the acute and convalescent COVID-19 samples. PBMCs, B-cell-depleted T cells, or T cells provided the cDNA or gDNA that made up the material.

This chain links TRBV5-1 with TRBJ1-1, with 8 bases fitting TRBD1. Sample: peripheral blood. The sequence came from a man aged 50 to 59 with active COVID-19. For the CDR3, the DNA is TGCGCCAGCAGCTTACAACCGGGACAGGTCTTTTTCGCTTTCTTT. Protein sequence: CASSLQPGQVFFAFF.